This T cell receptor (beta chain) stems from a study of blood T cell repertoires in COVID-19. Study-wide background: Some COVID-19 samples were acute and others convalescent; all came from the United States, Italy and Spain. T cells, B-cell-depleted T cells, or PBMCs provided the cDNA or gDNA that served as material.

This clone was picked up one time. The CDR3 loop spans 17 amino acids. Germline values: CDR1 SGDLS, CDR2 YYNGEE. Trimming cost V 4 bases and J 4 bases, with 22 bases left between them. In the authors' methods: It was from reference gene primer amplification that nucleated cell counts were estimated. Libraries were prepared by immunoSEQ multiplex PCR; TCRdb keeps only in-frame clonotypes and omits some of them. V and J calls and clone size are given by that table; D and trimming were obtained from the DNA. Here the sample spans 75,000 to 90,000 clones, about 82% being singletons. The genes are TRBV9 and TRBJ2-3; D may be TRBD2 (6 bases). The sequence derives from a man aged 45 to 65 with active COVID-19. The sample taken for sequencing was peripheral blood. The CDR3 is CASSLAGRSSVPDTQYF. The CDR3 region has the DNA TGTGCCAGCAGCCTCGCGGGGCGAAGCTCGGTGCCAGATACGCAGTATTTT.